This entry features one T cell receptor beta chain sequence. Its antigen is currently unknown. This sample is part of a study of cytomegalovirus exposure and HLA in healthy donors. General observations from the study: Common viral pathogens (according to a later analysis) appeared linked to several of the most significant clusters. DRB1 showed the most TCR associations and HLA-C the fewest in a later analysis, as rates varied by HLA locus. Earlier analysis yielded a pattern in which most TCR beta V segments were productive about 87% or about 30% of the time.

Primers: 60 Vbeta forward and 13 Jbeta reverse. Sequencing used immunoSEQ multiplex PCR; TCRdb keeps in-frame clones, though not all of them. This sample's table has 30,000 to 35,000 clones. Germline CDR1 and CDR2: SGHTA and FQGTGA. The ends were cut back, 0 bases at V and 3 bases at J, with 5 bases in the middle. This CDR3 has 13 amino acids. The TCR comes from a woman in her forties in good health and CMV-seropositive. The chain couples TRBV7-3 to TRBJ1-1, with D uncertain. Sequenced input: PBMCs. Written as DNA, the CDR3 is TGTGCCAGCAGCTTAACGCGGGACACTGAAGCTTTCTTT. Its protein is CASSLTRDTEAFF.